This TCR beta chain came from a study of control samples from healthy donors and cancer patients. Only in-frame clones appear in the TCRdb table, and some are missing; sequencing was by immunoSEQ multiplex PCR. The sample yields 250,000 to 300,000 clones, more than 65% seen once. The V and J ends lost 6 bases and 4 bases respectively, with 9 bases between them. The CDR3 is made up of 12 amino acids. Germline V CDR1 and CDR2: WSHSY, SAAADI. The clonotype originates from a woman in her sixties with lung cancer. This chain joins TRBV10-2 and TRBJ1-1; D unclear. Material for sequencing was PBMCs. CDR3 sequence reads: CASRDSSTEAFF. DNA of the CDR3: TGCGCCAGCAGAGATAGCTCCACTGAAGCTTTCTTT.